These 22 T cell receptor beta chains were all obtained from the same sample, sequenced in a study of vaccination effects on CD4 cells after COVID-19. Sequenced by immunoSEQ multiplex PCR; TCRdb stores in-frame clones only, minus some. The profile shows roughly 57,000 clones, around three quarters of them singletons. Sequencing in the ViraFEST assay came after antigen-specific CD4+ T cells had been expanded with viral peptide pools, which were used to stimulate PBMC. After roughly 11 days in culture, the CD4+ T cells were isolated. PCR showed that the person got SARS-CoV-2 infection at some point between March and December 2020. These receptors lack a known antigen. The sample was CD4+ T cells from PBMCs cultured with HIV peptides, taken before COVID-19 vaccination. As for subset: HIV-1 Nef peptide pool negative control/reference culture. Receptors were obtained from a human donor who had a prior SARS-CoV-2 infection.

This chain uses TRBV30 with TRBJ1-2; maybe TRBD1 (6 bases). There are 15 residues in the CDR3. Per germline, CDR1 GTSNPN and CDR2 SVGIG (reference sequence). The V gene lost 0 bases and the J gene lost 4 bases, with 15 bases spanning the gap. CDR3 residues: CAWSVGGGLGYGYTF. CDR3 coding DNA: TGTGCCTGGAGTGTAGGGGGGGGGCTGGGCTATGGCTACACCTTC. The full variable domain, with the rest looked up from reference TRBV30 and TRBJ1-2, is SQTIHQWPATLVQPVGSPLSLECTVEGTSNPNLYWYRQAAGRGLQLLFYSVGIGQISSEVPQNLSASRPQDRQFILSSKKLLLSDSGFYLCAWSVGGGLGYGYTFGSGTRLTVV.

This clone was seen a handful of times. The V gene is TRBV30, the J gene TRBJ1-1; possibly TRBD1 for D (6 bases). The V end lost 1 base, the J end lost 3 bases, and 18 bases lay between the germline ends. The length of the CDR3 is 16 residues. In germline, CDR1 is GTSNPN, CDR2 SVGIG (reference sequence). CDR3 DNA: TGTGCCTGGAGTGCCCTAGGGGGGGGCGCCTACACTGAAGCTTTCTTT. This translates into CAWSALGGGAYTEAFF.

The chain combines TRBV2 with TRBJ2-3; no firm D call. CDR3 length: 11 residues. The germline CDR1 and CDR2 sequences are SNHLY and FYNNEI. Trimming cost V 4 bases and J 5 bases, with 4 bases left between them. CDR3 sequence (DNA): TGTGCCAGCAGTGGGGAAGATACGCAGTATTTT. As protein: CASSGEDTQYF.

This clone occurred a few times. The chain couples TRBV4-3 to TRBJ2-3; D is ambiguous. The ends were cut back, 0 bases at V and 1 base at J, with 8 bases in the middle. The CDR3 runs to 15 residues. Germline-derived CDR1 and CDR2 are LGHNA and YSLEER. CDR3 in amino acids: CASSQDPRGTDTQYF. CDR3 bases: TGCGCCAGCAGCCAAGATCCTAGAGGCACAGATACGCAGTATTTT.

The V call is TRBV19, the J call TRBJ2-3, with 7 positions matching TRBD2. This CDR3 contains 15 residues. CDR1 is LNHDA and CDR2 is SQIVND in the germline V gene (reference sequence). V gave up 1 base and J gave up 0 bases; unmatched junction bases: 1. The CDR3 loop reads CASSIGGGSTDTQYF. DNA for the CDR3: TGTGCCAGTAGTATAGGGGGGGGAAGCACAGATACGCAGTATTTT.

Points on this clone: A junction boundary mismatches the germline segment, possibly from a read error. The chain employs TRBV6-4 and TRBJ1-5; D is undetermined. The CDR3 covers 13 residues. CDR1 is MRHNA and CDR2 is SNTAGT in the germline V gene. The CDR3 DNA is TGTGCCAGCACCCGCGACGTCCTTCAGGCCCAGCATTTT. Translated, it gives CASTRDVLQAQHF.

The chain recombines TRBV12-5 with TRBJ2-7; D is unclear. CDR3 length: 15 residues. V lost 0 bases and J 0 bases, leaving 9 bases between the germline ends. The V gene's germline CDR1 is LGHNT and CDR2 FRNRAP. The CDR3 DNA reads as TGTGCTAGTGGTTTGGTTCTGGGATCCTCCTACGAGCAGTACTTC. This gives the protein CASGLVLGSSYEQYF.

The gene calls are TRBV29-1 and TRBJ1-2, with TRBD1 matching over 7 bases. The length of the CDR3 is 14 residues. Trimming took 6 bases from V and 0 from J; bases not matched to a gene: 7. Germline V gives CDR1 SQVTM, CDR2 ANQGSEA. The CDR3 protein is CSVEKDRSNYGYTF. In DNA, the CDR3 is TGCAGCGTAGAAAAGGACAGGTCTAACTATGGCTACACCTTC. Combining the CDR3 with reference TRBV29-1 and TRBJ1-2 gives the whole variable domain SAVISQKPSRDICQRGTSLTIQCQVDSQVTMMFWYRQQPGQSLTLIATANQGSEATYESGFVIDKFPISRPNLTFSTLTVSNMSPEDSSIYLCSVEKDRSNYGYTFGSGTRLTVV.

V gene TRBV3-1 (or the pseudogene TRBV3-2) combines with J gene TRBJ1-2; 12 bases are a match to TRBD1. Germline lookup yields CDR1 LGHDT and CDR2 YNNKEL (reference sequence). Unmatched junction bases numbered 11, after V lost 4 bases and J lost 5 bases. This CDR3 is 17 amino acids long. CDR3 protein: CASSPRNPGQGAYGYTF. The DNA for the CDR3 is TGTGCCAGCAGCCCACGAAATCCGGGACAGGGGGCGTATGGCTACACCTTC.

V and J are TRBV7-2 and TRBJ2-2; 9 positions match TRBD2. Trimming took 4 bases from V and 5 from J; bases not matched to a gene: 8. The germline CDR1 and CDR2 sequences are SGHTA and FQGNSA. The CDR3 has 16 amino acids. The CDR3 loop reads CASSSPLAGWTGELFF. In nucleotides, the CDR3 is TGTGCCAGCAGCTCCCCCCTAGCGGGGTGGACCGGGGAGCTGTTTTTT. The full variable domain, with the rest looked up from reference TRBV7-2 and TRBJ2-2, is GAGVSQSPSNKVTEKGKDVELRCDPISGHTALYWYRQSLGQGLEFLIYFQGNSAPDKSGLPSDRFSAERTGGSVSTLTIQRTQQEDSAVYLCASSSPLAGWTGELFFGEGSRLTVL.

The V call is TRBV7-2, the J call TRBJ1-4; 11 bases fit TRBD1. The V segment lost 8 bases and the J segment 7 bases; nucleotides outside the gene matches: 3. The CDR3 totals 13 residues. Germline V gene data show CDR1 as SGHTA and CDR2 as FQGNSA. The CDR3 coding sequence is TGTGCCAGCGGGACAGGGGGGAGTGAAAAACTGTTTTTT. This gives the protein CASGTGGSEKLFF.

The V call is TRBV9, the J call TRBJ1-1, with 8 bases aligning to TRBD1. The J segment lost 1 base and the V segment lost 4 bases, leaving 12 bases of the junction unmatched. Germline lookup yields CDR1 SGDLS and CDR2 YYNGEE. The CDR3 totals 17 residues. CDR3 loop: CASSSSRDRLGNTEAFF. The CDR3 DNA sequence: TGTGCCAGCAGCTCGAGCCGGGACAGGTTGGGGAACACTGAAGCTTTCTTT.

The V and J genes are TRBV3-1 (or the pseudogene TRBV3-2) and TRBJ2-1; 14 nucleotides agree with TRBD2. This CDR3 is 17 amino acids long. The ends lost 2 bases at V and 2 bases at J; junction bases unmatched: 2. Germline V lookup: CDR1 LGHDT, CDR2 YNNKEL (reference sequence). The chain's CDR3 is CASSQRLAGGPYNEQFF. The CDR3, as DNA: TGTGCCAGCAGCCAACGACTAGCGGGGGGGCCCTACAATGAGCAGTTCTTC.

The chain has TRBV10-3 and TRBJ2-7, with D perhaps TRBD1 or TRBD2 (5 bases each). The CDR3 length is 14 residues. Trimming removed 6 bases at V and 2 bases at J, with 14 bases between. Germline V gives CDR1 ENHRY, CDR2 SYGVKD. CDR3 residues: CAISYRGGTYEQYF. The CDR3 DNA follows: TGTGCCATCAGCTATCGGGGCGGAACCTACGAGCAGTACTTC.

This chain connects TRBV5-4 to TRBJ1-4, with 8 bases matching TRBD1. This CDR3 has 15 amino acids. Germline values: CDR1 SGHNT, CDR2 YYREEE (reference sequence). The V and J ends lost 3 bases and 3 bases, in that order; junction bases with no gene match: 4. The CDR3 is CASSSQGASNEKLFF. CDR3 bases: TGTGCCAGCAGCTCTCAGGGGGCCTCTAATGAAAAACTGTTTTTT.

This chain joins TRBV28 and TRBJ2-5; D may be TRBD1 (6 bases). The length of the CDR3 is 14 residues. The V end lost 5 bases, the J end lost 5 bases, and 15 bases lay between the germline ends. Germline CDR1 is MDHEN and CDR2 is SYDVKM. In DNA, the CDR3 is TGTGCCAGCAGTACCCCAGGGGCCGGGGAGACCCAGTACTTC. Translation: CASSTPGAGETQYF.

The CDR3 protein is CASSQSTGGYGYTF. As DNA, the CDR3 is TGCGCCAGCAGCCAATCGACAGGGGGCTATGGCTACACCTTC. The rearrangement links TRBV4-1 to TRBJ1-2; 9 positions agree with TRBD1. Losses at the gene ends were 2 bases for V and 4 bases for J; bases not matched to a gene: 2. From germline, CDR1 is MGHRA and CDR2 YSYEKL. The CDR3 length is 14 residues.

This clone showed up just once. J is TRBJ2-7 and V is TRBV30; D tentatively reads TRBD1 or TRBD2 (5 bases each). Germline CDR1 GTSNPN, CDR2 SVGIG (reference sequence). V was shortened by 4 bases and J by 2 bases, with 12 bases between the two germline ends. The CDR3 is made up of 13 amino acids. CDR3: CAWMRGPTYEQYF. The CDR3 bases are TGTGCCTGGATGAGGGGTCCTACCTACGAGCAGTACTTC.

This clone has more than one count but fewer than ten. The chain is built from TRBV3-1 (or the pseudogene TRBV3-2) and TRBJ1-4; weak D call: TRBD1 (6 bases). Trimming shortened V by 2 bases and J by 3 bases, and 16 bases separated the two germline ends. The CDR3 loop spans 17 amino acids. Germline assignment: CDR1 LGHDT and CDR2 YNNKEL (reference sequence). Written as DNA, the CDR3 is TGTGCCAGCAGCCAATTACAGGGAAGAGGTCCTAATGAAAAACTGTTTTTT. It is translated as CASSQLQGRGPNEKLFF.

This clone was observed a handful of times. Germline is not matched at one junction end, which may reflect a read error. The chain joins TRBV27 to TRBJ1-5; D possibly corresponds to TRBD1 (5 bases). The CDR3 extends over 15 amino acids. Per germline, CDR1 MNHEY and CDR2 SMNVEV (reference sequence). DNA of the CDR3: TGTGCCAGCAGTTTATCGGGGGGTAGCTATCAGCCCCAGCATTTT. This gives the protein CASSLSGGSYQPQHF.

V is TRBV7-6 and J is TRBJ1-6; no clear D. This CDR3 is built from 13 residues. CDR1 is SGHVS, CDR2 FNYEAQ, per germline. V dropped 1 base and J dropped 9 bases, with 7 bases sitting between them. CDR3 protein: CASSLEPGSPLHF. The CDR3 nucleotides read TGTGCCAGCAGCTTAGAACCGGGTTCACCCCTCCACTTT.

This clone has a handful of counts. The J gene is TRBJ1-2, the V gene TRBV2; 9 bases are a match to TRBD1. The CDR3 totals 13 residues. Germline CDR1 and CDR2: SNHLY and FYNNEI. V shed 6 bases, J shed 8 bases, and the junction held 7 bases outside the gene matches. The CDR3 nucleotides are TGTGCCAGCAGAAAGGACAGGGGTGGGGGCTACACCTTC. Encoded protein: CASRKDRGGGYTF.